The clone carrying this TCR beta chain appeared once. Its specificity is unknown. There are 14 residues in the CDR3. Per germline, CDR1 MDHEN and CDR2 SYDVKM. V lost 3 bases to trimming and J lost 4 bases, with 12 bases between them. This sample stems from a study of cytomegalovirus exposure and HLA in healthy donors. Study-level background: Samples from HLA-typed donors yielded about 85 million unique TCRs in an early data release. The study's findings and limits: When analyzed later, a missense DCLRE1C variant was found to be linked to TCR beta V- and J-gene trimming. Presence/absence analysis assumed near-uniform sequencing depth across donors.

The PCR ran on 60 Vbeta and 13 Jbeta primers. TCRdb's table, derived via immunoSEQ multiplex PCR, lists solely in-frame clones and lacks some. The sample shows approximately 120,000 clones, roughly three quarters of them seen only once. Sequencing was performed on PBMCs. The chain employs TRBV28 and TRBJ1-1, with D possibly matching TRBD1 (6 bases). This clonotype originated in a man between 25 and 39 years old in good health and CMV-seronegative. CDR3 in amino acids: CASSLGAQGTEAFF. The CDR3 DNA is TGTGCCAGCAGTTTGGGGGCGCAGGGCACTGAAGCTTTCTTT.